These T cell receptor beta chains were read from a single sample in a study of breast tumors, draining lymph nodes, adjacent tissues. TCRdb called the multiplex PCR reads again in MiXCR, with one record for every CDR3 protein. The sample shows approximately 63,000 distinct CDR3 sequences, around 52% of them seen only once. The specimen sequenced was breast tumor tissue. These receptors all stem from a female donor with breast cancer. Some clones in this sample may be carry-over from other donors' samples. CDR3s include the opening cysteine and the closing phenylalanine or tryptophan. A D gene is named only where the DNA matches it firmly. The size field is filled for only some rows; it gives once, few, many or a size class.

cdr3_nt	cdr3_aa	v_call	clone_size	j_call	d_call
TGCAGTGCTAGTTCCAGGGATGAAAAACTGTTTTTT	CSASSRDEKLFF	TRBV20-1	many	TRBJ1-4	NA
TGTGCCAGCAGCCTGGAACTAGCAGATACGCAGTATTTT	CASSLELADTQYF	TRBV28	NA	TRBJ2-3	NA
TGTGCCAGCAGTTACTCGGCCGTCCTTAGCAATCAGCCCCAGCATTTT	CASSYSAVLSNQPQHF	TRBV6-6	NA	TRBJ1-5	NA
TGTGCCAGCACCTATACTGACGTGGATACGCAGTATTTT	CASTYTDVDTQYF	TRBV28	many	TRBJ2-3	NA
TGTGCTAGCAGCAGAGACAGGGGGCCTGAGACCCAGTACTTC	CASSRDRGPETQYF	TRBV7-7	NA	TRBJ2-5	TRBD1
TGTGCCAGCAGTTTCGAAGTTCAAAATTCACCCCTCCACTTT	CASSFEVQNSPLHF	TRBV28	many	TRBJ1-6	NA
TGCAGCGTTGAGATATGGGACAGGGGCCGCTATGAGCAGTTCTTC	CSVEIWDRGRYEQFF	TRBV29-1	NA	TRBJ2-1	TRBD1
TGTGCCATCAGAGCCGGGGCCAGCGGGTCCTGCGAGCAGTACTTC	CAIRAGASGSCEQYF	TRBV10-3	once	TRBJ2-7	NA
TGTGCTAGCCGACCGGGACTAGCTTTGAATGAGCAGTTCTTC	CASRPGLALNEQFF	TRBV7-7	NA	TRBJ2-1	TRBD2
TGTGCCAGCAGCGCCCAGGACAGCTATAATTCACCCCTCCACTTT	CASSAQDSYNSPLHF	TRBV9	NA	TRBJ1-6	NA
TGTGCCACCAGCAGAGGACAGGCTCTACCGGCTGGCTACACCTTC	CATSRGQALPAGYTF	TRBV15	NA	TRBJ1-2	NA
TGTGCCACCAGTGATTCGACCCAGGGGATGAAGGAAAAACTGTTTTTT	CATSDSTQGMKEKLFF	TRBV24-1	few	TRBJ1-4	NA
TGTGCCAGCAGCTTAGTCGTCAGGGGCCAAGAGACCCAGTACTTC	CASSLVVRGQETQYF	TRBV11-2	NA	TRBJ2-5	NA
TGCAGTGCTAGAGATCTGGGGGACGGAGACACCGGGGAGCTGTTTTTT	CSARDLGDGDTGELFF	TRBV20-1	many	TRBJ2-2	NA
TGTGCCAGCAGAGCGGGACAGGGGCTCTCCCCCCTCCACTTT	CASRAGQGLSPLHF	TRBV12-3/TRBV12-4	NA	TRBJ1-6	TRBD1
TGCGCCAGCAGCTTGGGAGCGACAGGACACACCCTCTACAATGAGCAGTTCTTC	CASSLGATGHTLYNEQFF	TRBV5-1	many	TRBJ2-1	NA
TGTGCCAGTAGTATGGGACTAGCGGTAAGGTCAGATACGCAGTATTTT	CASSMGLAVRSDTQYF	TRBV19	once	TRBJ2-3	TRBD2
TGTGCCAGTAGTCAGGGGTGGGACGAAAAACTGTTTTTT	CASSQGWDEKLFF	TRBV19	few	TRBJ1-4	NA
TGTGCCAGCAGCCGTCCCGGGACTAGCGGGAGGGCCCGGGAGACCCAGTACTTC	CASSRPGTSGRARETQYF	TRBV7-2	NA	TRBJ2-5	TRBD2
TGTGCCAGCAGCTTAGTCGGGAGTGCGCTAGCGGGACAAGAGACCCAGCATTTT	CASSLVGSALAGQETQHF	TRBV11-3	NA	TRBJ1-5	NA
TGTGCCAGCAGAGCGGGGGGTGTTCAGTACTTC	CASRAGGVQYF	TRBV2	NA	TRBJ2-4	TRBD2
TGTGCCAGCAGCCCACAGACAGGGGGCTACGAGCAGTACTTC	CASSPQTGGYEQYF	TRBV9	NA	TRBJ2-7	TRBD1
TGCGCCAGCAGCTTGGGGGTCGCGGGCTACACCTTC	CASSLGVAGYTF	TRBV5-1	once	TRBJ1-2	NA
TGCGCCAGCAGCCAAGTCGGGGATGAGACACCCCTCCACTTT	CASSQVGDETPLHF	TRBV4-3	NA	TRBJ1-6	NA